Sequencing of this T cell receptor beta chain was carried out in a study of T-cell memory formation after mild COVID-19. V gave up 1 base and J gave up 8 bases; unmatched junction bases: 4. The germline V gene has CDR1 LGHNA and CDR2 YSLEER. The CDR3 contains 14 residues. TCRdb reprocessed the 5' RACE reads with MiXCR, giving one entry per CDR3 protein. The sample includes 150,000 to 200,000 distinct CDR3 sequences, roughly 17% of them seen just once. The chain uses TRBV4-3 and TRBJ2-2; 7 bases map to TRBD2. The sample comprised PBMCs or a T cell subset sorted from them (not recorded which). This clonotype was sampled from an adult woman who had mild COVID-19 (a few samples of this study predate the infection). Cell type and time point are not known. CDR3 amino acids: CASSQVLALGELFF. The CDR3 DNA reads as TGCGCCAGCAGCCAAGTACTAGCGCTGGGGGAGCTGTTTTTT.